These 3 T cell receptor beta chains share one sample of origin, sequenced in a study of T cell repertoires in cytomegalovirus infection. MiXCR, run by TCRdb on the reads, gives a single entry per CDR3 protein. The sample lists hundreds of thousands of distinct CDR3 sequences, about a tenth occurring once. Material for sequencing was PBMCs. Receptors were obtained from a human donor in good health (CMV status not recorded). Some clones in this sample may be carry-over from other donors' samples.

In this sample, this clonotype turned up a few times. The CDR3 DNA reads TGTGCCAGCAGCTGGGAGGGGAGGACAGGGAACACTGAAGCTTTCTTT. This translates into CASSWEGRTGNTEAFF. The rearrangement uses TRBV5-4 and TRBJ1-1, with 7 nucleotides matching TRBD1. The CDR3 extends over 16 amino acids. Germline trimming cut 3 bases from V and 1 base from J; bases unmatched to any gene: 9. CDR1 and CDR2 from the germline V gene are SGHNT and YYREEE (reference sequence). Combining the CDR3 with reference TRBV5-4 and TRBJ1-1 gives the whole variable domain ETGVTQSPTHLIKTRGQQVTLRCSSQSGHNTVSWYQQALGQGPQFIFQYYREEENGRGNFPPRFSGLQFPNYSSELNVNALELDDSALYLCASSWEGRTGNTEAFFGQGTRLTVV.

Ten or more counts support this clonotype. The chain employs TRBV10-3 and TRBJ2-6; 10 bases line up with TRBD1. Losses at the gene ends were 7 bases for V and 4 bases for J; bases not matched to a gene: 7. The CDR3 is 16 residues long. From germline, CDR1 is ENHRY and CDR2 SYGVKD. CDR3 nucleotide sequence: TGTGCCATCAACCCCGGGACAGGGGCCGGGGCCAACGTCCTGACTTTC. It specifies CAINPGTGAGANVLTF.

This clonotype showed up many times. V and J are TRBV7-2 and TRBJ1-2; 8 bases align to TRBD1. V lost 8 bases to trimming and J lost 4 bases; unmatched junction nucleotides: 3. Germline V gene sequence: CDR1 SGHTA, CDR2 FQGNSA. The CDR3 contains 12 residues. The chain's CDR3 is CASQGASYGYTF. Written as DNA, the CDR3 is TGTGCCAGCCAGGGGGCCAGCTATGGCTACACCTTC. Looking up the rest from reference TRBV7-2 and TRBJ1-2 gives the full variable domain: GAGVSQSPSNKVTEKGKDVELRCDPISGHTALYWYRQSLGQGLEFLIYFQGNSAPDKSGLPSDRFSAERTGGSVSTLTIQRTQQEDSAVYLCASQGASYGYTFGSGTRLTVV.